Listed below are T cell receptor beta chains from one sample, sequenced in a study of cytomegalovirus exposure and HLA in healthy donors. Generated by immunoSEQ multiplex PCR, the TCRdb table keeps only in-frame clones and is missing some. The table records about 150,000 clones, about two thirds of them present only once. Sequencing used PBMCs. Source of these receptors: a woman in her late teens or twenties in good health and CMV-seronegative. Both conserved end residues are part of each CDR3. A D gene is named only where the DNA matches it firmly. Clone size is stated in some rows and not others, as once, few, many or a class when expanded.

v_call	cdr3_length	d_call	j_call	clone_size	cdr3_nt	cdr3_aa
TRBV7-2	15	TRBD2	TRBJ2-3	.	TGTGCCAGCAGCACCAGCGGGAGTAGCACAGATACGCAGTATTTT	CASSTSGSSTDTQYF
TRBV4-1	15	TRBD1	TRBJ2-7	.	TGCGCCAGCAGCCAAGACTGGACAGGGGACTACGAGCAGTACTTC	CASSQDWTGDYEQYF
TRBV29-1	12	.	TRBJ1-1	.	TGCAGCGTTGAAGAAGGCCGGGGTGAAGCTTTCTTT	CSVEEGRGEAFF
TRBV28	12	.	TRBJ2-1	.	TGTGCCAGCAGCATCAGGGGTAGGGAGCAGTTCTTC	CASSIRGREQFF
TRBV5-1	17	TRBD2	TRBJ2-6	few	TGCGCCAGCAGCTTGATCGGTAGCGGGGCTGGGGCCAACGTCCTGACTTTC	CASSLIGSGAGANVLTF
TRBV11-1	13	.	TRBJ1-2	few	TGTGCCAGCAGCTTGCAACAGGGTCACGGCTACACCTTC	CASSLQQGHGYTF
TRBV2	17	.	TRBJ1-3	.	TGTGCCAGCAGTGAAGCGCTTCAGGGGATCTCTGGAAACACCATATATTTT	CASSEALQGISGNTIYF
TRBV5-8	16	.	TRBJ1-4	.	TGTGCCAGCAGCTCCCCGGGGGTTTCGTCTAATGAAAAACTGTTTTTT	CASSSPGVSSNEKLFF
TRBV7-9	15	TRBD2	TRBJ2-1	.	TGTGCCAGCAGCTTCTACGGGACTACCTACAATGAGCAGTTCTTC	CASSFYGTTYNEQFF
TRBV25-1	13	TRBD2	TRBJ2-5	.	TGTGCCACCAAGACTAGCGGCCAAGAGACCCAGTACTTC	CATKTSGQETQYF
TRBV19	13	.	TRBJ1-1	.	TGTGCCAGTAGTATGGGACATATCACTGAAGCTTTCTTT	CASSMGHITEAFF